The TCR beta chain under discussion was sequenced for a study of post-analysis software for immune sequencing data. Unique molecular identifiers were carried by the TCR beta cDNA libraries. T cells numbering roughly 1 to 10 million yielded about 500,000 cDNA molecules. Using its own MiXCR run on the PCR reads, TCRdb lists one record per CDR3 protein. The repertoire has 350,000 to 450,000 distinct CDR3 sequences, about a third of them found once; the top ten carry over 10%. The origin of this receptor is a girl aged 5-17 years with multiple sclerosis. Sequenced material: blood.

CDR3 sequence: CASSPGLATGELFF. The CDR3 DNA follows: TGTGCCAGCAGCCCGGGACTAGCTACCGGGGAGCTGTTTTTT. The chain employs TRBV7-3 and TRBJ2-2, with 9 bases matching TRBD2. This CDR3 comprises 14 residues. Trimming at V came to 5 bases and at J to 5 bases, leaving 3 bases not matched to a gene. The germline gives CDR1 SGHTA, CDR2 FQGTGA. The full variable domain, with the rest looked up from reference TRBV7-3 and TRBJ2-2, is GAGVSQTPSNKVTEKGKYVELRCDPISGHTALYWYRQSLGQGPEFLIYFQGTGAADDSGLPNDRFFAVRPEGSVSTLKIQRTERGDSAVYLCASSPGLATGELFFGEGSRLTVL.